This is a list of T cell receptor beta chains from one sample in a study of human T cells and chemical hapten exposure. MiXCR, run by TCRdb on the RACE reads, gives a single entry per CDR3 protein. Of over 70,000 distinct CDR3 sequences listed, roughly 11% are singletons. The sequences come from whole blood, collected in connection with sensitization to the hapten diphenylcyclopropenone (DPC). The receptor source for this set is a woman aged 25 to 45 with alopecia areata. Some clones in this sample may be carry-over from other donors' samples. CDR3s include the opening cysteine and the closing phenylalanine or tryptophan. A D gene is named only where the DNA matches it firmly. The size entry is marked missing in some rows and otherwise reads once, few, many or a size class.

>TRBV20-1|few|TRBD1|TRBJ2-7
CSASPGGGSYEQYF
TGCAGTGCTAGTCCAGGGGGCGGCTCCTACGAGCAGTACTTC
>TRBV28|few|.|TRBJ1-1
CASSYYTEAFF
TGTGCCAGCAGCTATTACACTGAAGCTTTCTTT
>TRBV6-1|many|.|TRBJ1-1
CASSETGMNTEAFF
TGTGCCAGCAGTGAGACAGGTATGAACACTGAAGCTTTCTTT
>TRBV4-1|few|.|TRBJ1-2
CASSQAPGGNYGYTF
TGCGCCAGCAGCCAAGCCCCAGGAGGAAACTATGGCTACACCTTC
>TRBV21-1|many|.|TRBJ2-1
CASSKFSAYNEQFF
TGTGCCAGCAGCAAATTTTCGGCCTACAATGAGCAGTTCTTC
>TRBV23-1|many|.|TRBJ2-7
CASSPGNSNPYEQYF
TGCGCCAGCAGTCCAGGGAATTCAAACCCCTACGAGCAGTACTTC
>TRBV4-1|few|TRBD2|TRBJ2-3
CASSPLERGGTDTQYF
TGCGCCAGCAGCCCACTAGAGCGGGGGGGCACAGATACGCAGTATTTT
>TRBV28|few|.|TRBJ1-1
CASSPPRAGYGTEAFF
TGTGCCAGCAGTCCGCCACGGGCAGGCTACGGGACTGAAGCTTTCTTT
>TRBV2|.|.|TRBJ1-1
CASIIRPETRTEAFF
TGTGCCAGCATTATCCGGCCAGAGACTCGCACTGAAGCTTTCTTT
>TRBV27|many|.|TRBJ1-2
CASSPRDLNYGYTF
TGTGCCAGCAGTCCCCGGGACCTGAACTATGGCTACACCTTC
>TRBV10-3|.|.|TRBJ2-3
CAISEPSTDWGADTQYF
TGTGCCATCAGTGAGCCATCGACAGACTGGGGGGCAGATACGCAGTATTTT
>TRBV18|many|TRBD1|TRBJ2-7
CASSPTRQGPYEQYF
TGTGCCAGCTCACCGACTCGACAGGGCCCCTACGAGCAGTACTTC
>TRBV3-1|.|.|TRBJ1-2
CASSREGQYGYTF
TGTGCCAGCAGCCGCGAAGGTCAATATGGCTACACCTTC
>TRBV27|few|TRBD1|TRBJ2-1
CASRGTGRHNEQFF
TGTGCCAGCAGGGGGACAGGGAGGCACAATGAGCAGTTCTTC
>TRBV3-1|.|.|TRBJ2-1
CASSREKTGHF
TGTGCCAGCAGCCGAGAAAAAACGGGCCACTTC
>TRBV4-1|.|.|TRBJ1-4
CASSLIDEKLFF
TGCGCCAGCAGCTTGATCGATGAAAAACTGTTTTTT
>TRBV11-2|.|TRBD2|TRBJ2-1
CASSGGLAGFNEQFF
TGTGCCAGCAGCGGGGGACTAGCGGGGTTCAATGAGCAGTTCTTC
>TRBV28|.|.|TRBJ2-5
CASSFGSGLETQYF
TGTGCCAGCAGTTTTGGTTCGGGGCTAGAGACCCAGTACTTC
>TRBV15|many|TRBD1|TRBJ2-1
CATSTRTGPYNEQFF
TGTGCCACCAGCACTCGGACAGGACCCTACAATGAGCAGTTCTTC
>TRBV29-1|few|.|TRBJ2-3
CSVERQSTDTQYF
TGCAGCGTTGAACGGCAAAGCACAGATACGCAGTATTTT
>TRBV20-1|many|.|TRBJ2-7
CSARARAEINEQYF
TGCAGTGCTAGAGCGAGGGCAGAAATCAACGAGCAGTACTTC
>TRBV9|few|TRBD1|TRBJ1-1
CASSVEGTGATEAFF
TGTGCCAGCAGCGTAGAGGGGACAGGGGCCACTGAAGCTTTCTTT
>TRBV6-2/TRBV6-3|many|.|TRBJ1-6
CASSPSGRSYSYNSPLHF
TGTGCCAGCAGTCCCTCCGGGAGAAGCTACTCCTATAATTCACCCCTCCACTTT
>TRBV29-1|many|TRBD2|TRBJ2-1
CSVTLGLAGINEQFF
TGCAGCGTAACCCTGGGACTAGCGGGAATCAATGAGCAGTTCTTC